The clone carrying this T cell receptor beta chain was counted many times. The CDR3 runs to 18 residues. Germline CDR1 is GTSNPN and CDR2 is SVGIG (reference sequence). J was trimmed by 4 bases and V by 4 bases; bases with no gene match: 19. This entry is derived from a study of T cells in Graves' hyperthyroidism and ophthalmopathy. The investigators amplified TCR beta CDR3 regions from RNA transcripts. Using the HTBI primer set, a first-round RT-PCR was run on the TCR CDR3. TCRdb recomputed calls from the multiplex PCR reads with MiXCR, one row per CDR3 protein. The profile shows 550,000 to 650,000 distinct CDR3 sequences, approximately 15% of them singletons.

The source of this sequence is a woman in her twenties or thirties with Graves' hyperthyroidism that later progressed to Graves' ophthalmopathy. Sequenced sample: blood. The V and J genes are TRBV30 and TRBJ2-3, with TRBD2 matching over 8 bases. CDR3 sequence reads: CAWISAPLADLRADTQYF. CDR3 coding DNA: TGTGCCTGGATTTCGGCCCCACTAGCGGACCTGCGGGCAGATACGCAGTATTTT.